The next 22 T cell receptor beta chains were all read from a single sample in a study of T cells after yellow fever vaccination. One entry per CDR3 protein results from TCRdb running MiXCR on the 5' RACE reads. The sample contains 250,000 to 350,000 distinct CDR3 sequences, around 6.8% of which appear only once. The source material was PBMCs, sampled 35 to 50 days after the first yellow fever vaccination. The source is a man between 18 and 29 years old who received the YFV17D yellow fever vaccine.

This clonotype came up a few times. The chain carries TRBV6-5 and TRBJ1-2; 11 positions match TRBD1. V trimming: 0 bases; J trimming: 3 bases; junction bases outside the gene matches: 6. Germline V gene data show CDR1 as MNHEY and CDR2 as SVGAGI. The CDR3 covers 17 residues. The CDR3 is CASSYSGQGAAHYGYTF. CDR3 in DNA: TGTGCCAGCAGTTACTCCGGACAGGGGGCTGCACACTATGGCTACACCTTC.

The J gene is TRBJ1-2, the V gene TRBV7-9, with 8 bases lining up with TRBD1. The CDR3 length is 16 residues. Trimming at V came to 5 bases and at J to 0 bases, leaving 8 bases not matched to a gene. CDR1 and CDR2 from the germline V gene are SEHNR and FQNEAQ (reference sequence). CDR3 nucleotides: TGTGCCAGCAGCCACATAAACAGGGGGACTAACTATGGCTACACCTTC. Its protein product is CASSHINRGTNYGYTF.

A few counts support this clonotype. CDR3 amino acids: CASSTGQVTYEQYV. The CDR3 DNA is TGTGCCAGCAGTACGGGACAGGTCACCTACGAGCAGTACGTC. J is TRBJ2-7 and V is TRBV28; 8 bases are a match to TRBD1. From germline, CDR1 is MDHEN and CDR2 SYDVKM. The CDR3 length is 14 residues. J lost 2 bases, V lost 5 bases, and 5 bases had no gene match.

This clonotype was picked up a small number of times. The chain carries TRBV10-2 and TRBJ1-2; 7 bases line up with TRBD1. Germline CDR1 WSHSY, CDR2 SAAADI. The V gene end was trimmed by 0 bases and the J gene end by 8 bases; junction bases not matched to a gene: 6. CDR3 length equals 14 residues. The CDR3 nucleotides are TGCGCCAGCAGTGAGTCCAAGGGGGCAAGGGGCTACACCTTC. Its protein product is CASSESKGARGYTF.

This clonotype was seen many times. The CDR3 sequence is CSVGETQYF. CDR3 bases: TGCAGCGTTGGGGAGACCCAGTACTTC. The J gene is TRBJ2-5, the V gene TRBV29-1; D is ambiguous. V lost 4 bases to trimming and J lost 5 bases, with 2 bases between them. The CDR3 consists of 9 residues. From germline, CDR1 is SQVTM and CDR2 ANQGSEA.

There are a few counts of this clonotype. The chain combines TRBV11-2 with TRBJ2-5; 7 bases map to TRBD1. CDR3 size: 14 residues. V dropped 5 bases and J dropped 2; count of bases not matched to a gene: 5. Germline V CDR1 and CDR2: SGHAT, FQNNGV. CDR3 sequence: CASSKQGRQETQYF. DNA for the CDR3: TGTGCCAGCAGCAAACAGGGGCGGCAAGAGACCCAGTACTTC.

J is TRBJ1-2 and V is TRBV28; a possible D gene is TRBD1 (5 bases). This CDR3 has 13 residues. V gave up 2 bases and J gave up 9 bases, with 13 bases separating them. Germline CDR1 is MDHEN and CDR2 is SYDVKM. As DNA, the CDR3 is TGTGCCAGCAGTTTACCGGGGGGGGAGAGCTACACCTTC. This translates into CASSLPGGESYTF.

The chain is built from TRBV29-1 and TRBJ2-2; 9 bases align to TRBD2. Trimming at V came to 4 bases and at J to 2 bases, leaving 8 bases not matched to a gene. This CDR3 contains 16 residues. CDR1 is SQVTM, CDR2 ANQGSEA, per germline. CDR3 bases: TGCAGCGTTGTTGGCCAGCGGGGGGCCAACACCGGGGAGCTGTTTTTT. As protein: CSVVGQRGANTGELFF.

The CDR3, as DNA: TGTGCCAGCAGCCAGGGGGGCGGGGTCCCCTCCTACGAGCAGTACTTC. Encoded protein: CASSQGGGVPSYEQYF. V is TRBV7-9 and J is TRBJ2-7; possible D gene TRBD1, 7 bases. Germline CDR1 reads SEHNR; CDR2 reads FQNEAQ (reference sequence). The CDR3 is 16 residues long. Between the trimmed V and J ends, which lost 5 bases and 0 bases, there was a span of 17 bases.

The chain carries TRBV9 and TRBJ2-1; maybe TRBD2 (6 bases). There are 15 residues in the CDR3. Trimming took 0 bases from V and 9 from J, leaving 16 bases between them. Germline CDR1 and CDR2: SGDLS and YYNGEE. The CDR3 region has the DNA TGTGCCAGCAGCGTAGGATGGGGAGGACGACGTGAGCAGTTCTTC. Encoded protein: CASSVGWGGRREQFF.

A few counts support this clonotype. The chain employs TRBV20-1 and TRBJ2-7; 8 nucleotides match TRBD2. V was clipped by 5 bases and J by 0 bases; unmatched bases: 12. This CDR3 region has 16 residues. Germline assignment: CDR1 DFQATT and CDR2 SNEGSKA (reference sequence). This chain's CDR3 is CSAQIPRGAPSYEQYF. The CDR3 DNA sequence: TGCAGTGCTCAAATCCCGCGGGGGGCCCCCTCCTACGAGCAGTACTTC.

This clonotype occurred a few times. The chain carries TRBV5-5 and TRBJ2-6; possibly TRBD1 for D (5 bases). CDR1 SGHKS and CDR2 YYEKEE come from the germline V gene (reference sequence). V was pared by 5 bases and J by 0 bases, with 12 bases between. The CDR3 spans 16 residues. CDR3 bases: TGTGCCAGCAGAAGCCCAGGGATCTCTGGGGCCAACGTCCTGACTTTC. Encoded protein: CASRSPGISGANVLTF.

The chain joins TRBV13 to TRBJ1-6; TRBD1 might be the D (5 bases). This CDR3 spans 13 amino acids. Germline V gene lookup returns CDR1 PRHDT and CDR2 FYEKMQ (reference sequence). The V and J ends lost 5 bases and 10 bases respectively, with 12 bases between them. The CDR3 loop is CASSTRVRSPLHF. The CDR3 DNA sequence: TGTGCCAGCAGCACCAGGGTCCGGTCACCCCTCCACTTT.

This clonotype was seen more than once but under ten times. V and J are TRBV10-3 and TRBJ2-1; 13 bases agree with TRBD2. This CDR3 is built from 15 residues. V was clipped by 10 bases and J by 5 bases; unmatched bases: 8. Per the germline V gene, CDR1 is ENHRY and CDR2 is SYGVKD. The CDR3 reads CATFLGLAGDNEQFF. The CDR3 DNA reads TGTGCCACCTTTTTAGGACTAGCGGGGGACAATGAGCAGTTCTTC.

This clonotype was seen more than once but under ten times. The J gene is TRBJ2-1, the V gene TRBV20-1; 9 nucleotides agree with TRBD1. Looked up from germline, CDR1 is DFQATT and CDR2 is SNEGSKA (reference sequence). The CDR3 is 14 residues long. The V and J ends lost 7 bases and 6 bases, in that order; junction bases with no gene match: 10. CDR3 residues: CSEDRQGVGNEQFF. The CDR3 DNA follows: TGCAGTGAAGATAGACAGGGGGTAGGCAATGAGCAGTTCTTC.

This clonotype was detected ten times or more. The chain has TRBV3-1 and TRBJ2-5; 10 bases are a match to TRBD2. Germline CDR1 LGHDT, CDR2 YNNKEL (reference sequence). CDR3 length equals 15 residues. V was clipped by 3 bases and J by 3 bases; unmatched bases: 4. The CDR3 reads CASSQFLAGEETQYF. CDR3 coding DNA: TGTGCCAGCAGCCAGTTCCTAGCGGGGGAAGAGACCCAGTACTTC.

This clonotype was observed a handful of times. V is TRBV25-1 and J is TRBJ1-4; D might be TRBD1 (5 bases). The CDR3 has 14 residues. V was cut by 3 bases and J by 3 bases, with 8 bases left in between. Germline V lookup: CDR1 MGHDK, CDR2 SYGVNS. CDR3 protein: CASSEGVSNEKLFF. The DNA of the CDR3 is TGTGCCAGCAGTGAGGGGGTATCTAATGAAAAACTGTTTTTT.

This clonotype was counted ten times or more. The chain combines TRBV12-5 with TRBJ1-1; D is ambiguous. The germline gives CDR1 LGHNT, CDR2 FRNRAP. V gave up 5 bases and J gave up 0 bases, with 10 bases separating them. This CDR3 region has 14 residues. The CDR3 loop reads CASGRYSLNTEAFF. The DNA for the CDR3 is TGTGCTAGTGGTCGATACAGTTTGAACACTGAAGCTTTCTTT.

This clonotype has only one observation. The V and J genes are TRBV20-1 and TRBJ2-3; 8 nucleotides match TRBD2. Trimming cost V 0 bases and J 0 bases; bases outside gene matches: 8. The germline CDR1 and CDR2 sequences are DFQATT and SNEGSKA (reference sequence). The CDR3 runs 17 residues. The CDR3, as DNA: TGCAGTGCTAGAGATGCGGGGGGACTTTCTAGCACAGATACGCAGTATTTT. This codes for CSARDAGGLSSTDTQYF.

DNA of the CDR3: TGTGCCAGCAGCCACGCCACCACCTACGAGCAGTACTTC. Amino acids: CASSHATTYEQYF. The chain combines TRBV7-2 with TRBJ2-7; D gene ambiguous. Trimming left V 5 bases short and J 2 bases short, with 10 bases between. The CDR3 sequence is 13 residues long. The V gene's germline CDR1 is SGHTA and CDR2 FQGNSA.

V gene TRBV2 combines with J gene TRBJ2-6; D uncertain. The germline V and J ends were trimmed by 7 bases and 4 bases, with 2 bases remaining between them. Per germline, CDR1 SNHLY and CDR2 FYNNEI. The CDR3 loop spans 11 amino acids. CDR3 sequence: CASKGANVLTF. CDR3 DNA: TGTGCCAGCAAAGGGGCCAACGTCCTGACTTTC.

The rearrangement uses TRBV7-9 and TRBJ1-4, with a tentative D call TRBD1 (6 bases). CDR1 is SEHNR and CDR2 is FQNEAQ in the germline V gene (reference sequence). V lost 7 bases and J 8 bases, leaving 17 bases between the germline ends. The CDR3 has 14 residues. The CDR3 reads CASTYSGTPEKLFF. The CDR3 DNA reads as TGTGCCAGCACCTACAGCGGGACACCCGAAAAACTGTTTTTT. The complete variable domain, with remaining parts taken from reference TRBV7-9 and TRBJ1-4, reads DTGVSQNPRHKITKRGQNVTFRCDPISEHNRLYWYRQTLGQGPEFLTYFQNEAQLEKSRLLSDRFSAERPKGSFSTLEIQRTEQGDSAMYLCASTYSGTPEKLFFGSGTQLSVL.